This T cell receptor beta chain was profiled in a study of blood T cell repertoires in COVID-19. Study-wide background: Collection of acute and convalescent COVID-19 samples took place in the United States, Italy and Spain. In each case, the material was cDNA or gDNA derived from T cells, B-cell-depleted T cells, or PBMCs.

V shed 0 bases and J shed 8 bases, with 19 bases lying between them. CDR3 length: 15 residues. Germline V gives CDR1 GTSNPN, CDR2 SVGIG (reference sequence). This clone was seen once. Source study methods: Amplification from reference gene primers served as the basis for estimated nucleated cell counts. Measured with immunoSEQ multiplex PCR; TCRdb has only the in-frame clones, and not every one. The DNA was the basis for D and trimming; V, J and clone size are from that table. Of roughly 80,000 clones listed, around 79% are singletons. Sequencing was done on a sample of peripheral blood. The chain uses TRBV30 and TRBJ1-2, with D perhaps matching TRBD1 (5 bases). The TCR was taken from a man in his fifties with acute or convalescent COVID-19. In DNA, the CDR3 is TGTGCCTGGAGTGTACCGGGCAGGGCTCAGCAGGGCTACACCTTC. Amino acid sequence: CAWSVPGRAQQGYTF.